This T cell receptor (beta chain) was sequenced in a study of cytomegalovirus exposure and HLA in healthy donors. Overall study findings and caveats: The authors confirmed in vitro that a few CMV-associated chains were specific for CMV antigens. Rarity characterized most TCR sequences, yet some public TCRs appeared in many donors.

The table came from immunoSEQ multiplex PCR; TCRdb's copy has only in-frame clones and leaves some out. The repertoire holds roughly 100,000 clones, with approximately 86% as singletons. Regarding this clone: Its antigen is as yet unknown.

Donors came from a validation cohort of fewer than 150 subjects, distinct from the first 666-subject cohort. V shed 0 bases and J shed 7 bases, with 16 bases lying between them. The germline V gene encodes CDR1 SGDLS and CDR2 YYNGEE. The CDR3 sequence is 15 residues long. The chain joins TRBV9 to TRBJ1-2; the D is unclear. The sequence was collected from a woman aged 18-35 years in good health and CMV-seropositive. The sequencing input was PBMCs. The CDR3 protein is CASSVGPGRAAGYTF. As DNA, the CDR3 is TGTGCCAGCAGCGTAGGCCCGGGGAGGGCGGCTGGCTACACCTTC.